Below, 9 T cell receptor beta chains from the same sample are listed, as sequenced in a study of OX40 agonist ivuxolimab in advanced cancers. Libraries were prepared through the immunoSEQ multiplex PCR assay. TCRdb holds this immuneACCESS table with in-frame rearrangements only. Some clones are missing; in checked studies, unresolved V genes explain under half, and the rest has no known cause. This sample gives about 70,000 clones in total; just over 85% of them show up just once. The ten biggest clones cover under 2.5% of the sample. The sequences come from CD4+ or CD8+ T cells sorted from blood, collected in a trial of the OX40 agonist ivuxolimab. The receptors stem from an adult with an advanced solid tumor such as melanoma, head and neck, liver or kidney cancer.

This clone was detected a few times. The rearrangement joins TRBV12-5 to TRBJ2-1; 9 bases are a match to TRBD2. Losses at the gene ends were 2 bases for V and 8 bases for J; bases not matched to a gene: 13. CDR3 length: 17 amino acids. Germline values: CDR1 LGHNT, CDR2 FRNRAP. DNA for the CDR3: TGTGCTAGTGGTTTGTCGACGGGGTTAGCGGGAGCCGATGAGCAGTTCTTC. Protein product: CASGLSTGLAGADEQFF. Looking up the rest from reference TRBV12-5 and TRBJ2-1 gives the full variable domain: DARVTQTPRHKVTEMGQEVTMRCQPILGHNTVFWYRQTMMQGLELLAYFRNRAPLDDSGMPKDRFSAEMPDATLATLKIQPSEPRDSAVYFCASGLSTGLAGADEQFFGPGTRLTVL.

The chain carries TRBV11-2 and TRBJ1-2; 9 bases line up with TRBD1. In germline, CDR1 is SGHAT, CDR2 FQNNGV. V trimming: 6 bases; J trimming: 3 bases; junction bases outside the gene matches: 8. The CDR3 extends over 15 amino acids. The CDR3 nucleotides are TGTGCCAGCAGGCTTGGGGGACAGGGAGACTATGGCTACACCTTC. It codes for CASRLGGQGDYGYTF.

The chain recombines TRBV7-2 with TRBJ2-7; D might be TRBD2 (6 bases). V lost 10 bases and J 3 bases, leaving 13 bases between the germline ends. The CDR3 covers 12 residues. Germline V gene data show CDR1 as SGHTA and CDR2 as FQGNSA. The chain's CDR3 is CATGLYLYEQYF. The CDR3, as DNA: TGTGCCACGGGACTTTATCTCTACGAGCAGTACTTC.

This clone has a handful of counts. The CDR3 sequence is CASKDGTVNQPQHF. CDR3 DNA sequence: TGTGCCAGTAAGGATGGGACAGTTAATCAGCCCCAGCATTTT. The chain combines TRBV19 with TRBJ1-5, with 7 bases matching TRBD1. CDR3 length equals 14 residues. V lost 7 bases and J lost 4; bases outside the gene matches: 7. Germline V lookup: CDR1 LNHDA, CDR2 SQIVND (reference sequence).

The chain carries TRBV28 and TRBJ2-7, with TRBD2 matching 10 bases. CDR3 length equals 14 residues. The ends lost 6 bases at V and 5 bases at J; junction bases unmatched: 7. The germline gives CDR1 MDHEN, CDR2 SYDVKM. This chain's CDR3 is CASSSPAGGNEQYF. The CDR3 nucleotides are TGTGCCAGCAGCTCACCAGCGGGGGGGAACGAGCAGTACTTC.

Here the CDR3 DNA reads TGTGCCAGCTCGACCATTGGGGAAGGTGAGCAGTTCTTC. Translated: CASSTIGEGEQFF. J is TRBJ2-1 and V is TRBV18; D ambiguous. The V end lost 6 bases, the J end lost 9 bases, and 15 bases lay between the germline ends. The CDR3 extends over 13 amino acids. Germline CDR1 reads KGHSH; CDR2 reads LQKENI.

The CDR3 reads CASSSRATMGTEAFF. CDR3 coding DNA: TGCGCCAGCAGCTCCCGGGCAACCATGGGCACTGAAGCTTTCTTT. The chain couples TRBV5-1 to TRBJ1-1; unclear D gene. The V and J ends lost 3 bases and 4 bases respectively, with 16 bases between them. CDR1 and CDR2 (germline): SGHRS, YFSETQ. This CDR3 is 15 amino acids long.

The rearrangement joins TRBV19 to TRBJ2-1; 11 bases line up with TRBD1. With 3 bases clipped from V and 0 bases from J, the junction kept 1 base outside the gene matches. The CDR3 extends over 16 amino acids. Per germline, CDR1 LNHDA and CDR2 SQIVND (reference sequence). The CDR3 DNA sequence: TGTGCCAGTAGTATGGACAGGGGGCGCTCCTACAATGAGCAGTTCTTC. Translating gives CASSMDRGRSYNEQFF. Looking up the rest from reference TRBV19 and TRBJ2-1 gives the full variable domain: DGGITQSPKYLFRKEGQNVTLSCEQNLNHDAMYWYRQDPGQGLRLIYYSQIVNDFQKGDIAEGYSVSREKKESFPLTVTSAQKNPTAFYLCASSMDRGRSYNEQFFGPGTRLTVL.

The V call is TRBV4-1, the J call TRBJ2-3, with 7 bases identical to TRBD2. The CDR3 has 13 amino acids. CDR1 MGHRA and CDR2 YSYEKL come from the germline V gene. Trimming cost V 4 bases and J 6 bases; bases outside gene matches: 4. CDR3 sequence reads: CASSLAGGDTQYF. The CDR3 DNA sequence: TGCGCCAGCAGCCTGGCCGGGGGGGATACGCAGTATTTT.